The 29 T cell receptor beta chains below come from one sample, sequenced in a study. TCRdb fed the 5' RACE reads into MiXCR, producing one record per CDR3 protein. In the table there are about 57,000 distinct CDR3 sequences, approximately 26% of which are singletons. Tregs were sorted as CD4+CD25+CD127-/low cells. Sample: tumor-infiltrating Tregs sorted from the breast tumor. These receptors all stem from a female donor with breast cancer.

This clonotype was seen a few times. The CDR3 region is CSVGLPSEGNTQYF. DNA for the CDR3: TGCAGCGTGGGACTACCATCAGAAGGAAATACGCAGTATTTT. The rearrangement uses TRBV29-1 and TRBJ2-3; 7 bases are a match to TRBD2. V shed 6 bases, J shed 7 bases, and the junction held 13 bases outside the gene matches. Germline loops: CDR1 SQVTM, CDR2 ANQGSEA. The CDR3 consists of 14 residues.

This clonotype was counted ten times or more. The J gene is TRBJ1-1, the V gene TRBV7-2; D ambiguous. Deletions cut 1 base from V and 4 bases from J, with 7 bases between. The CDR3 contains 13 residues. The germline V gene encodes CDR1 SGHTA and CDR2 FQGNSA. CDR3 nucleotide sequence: TGTGCCAGCAGCTTAGAAGGGCTCACTGAAGCTTTCTTT. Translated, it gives CASSLEGLTEAFF.

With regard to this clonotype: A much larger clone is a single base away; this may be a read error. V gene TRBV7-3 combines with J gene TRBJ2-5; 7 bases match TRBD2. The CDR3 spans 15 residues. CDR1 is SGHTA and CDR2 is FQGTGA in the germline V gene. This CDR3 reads CASSPKGGLVETRYF. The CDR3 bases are TGTGCCAGCAGCCCAAAGGGAGGGCTAGTGGAGACCCGGTACTTC. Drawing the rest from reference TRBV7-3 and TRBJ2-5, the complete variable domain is GAGVSQTPSNKVTEKGKYVELRCDPISGHTALYWYRQSLGQGPEFLIYFQGTGAADDSGLPNDRFFAVRPEGSVSTLKIQRTERGDSAVYLCASSPKGGLVETRYFGPGTRLLVL.

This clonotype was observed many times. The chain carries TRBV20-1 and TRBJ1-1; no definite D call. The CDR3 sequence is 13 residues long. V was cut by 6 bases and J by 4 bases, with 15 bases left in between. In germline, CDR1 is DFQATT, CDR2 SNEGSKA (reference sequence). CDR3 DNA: TGCAGTGCCCCAACCGAGAAAATCACTGAAGCTTTCTTT. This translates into CSAPTEKITEAFF.

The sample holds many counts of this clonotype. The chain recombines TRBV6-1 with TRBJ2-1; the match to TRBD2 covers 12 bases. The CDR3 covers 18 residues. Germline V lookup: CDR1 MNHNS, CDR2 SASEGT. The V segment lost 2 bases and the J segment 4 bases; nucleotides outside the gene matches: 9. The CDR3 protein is CASSERLAGGPVYNEQFF. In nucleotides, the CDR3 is TGTGCCAGCAGTGAAAGGCTAGCGGGAGGGCCGGTTTACAATGAGCAGTTCTTC.

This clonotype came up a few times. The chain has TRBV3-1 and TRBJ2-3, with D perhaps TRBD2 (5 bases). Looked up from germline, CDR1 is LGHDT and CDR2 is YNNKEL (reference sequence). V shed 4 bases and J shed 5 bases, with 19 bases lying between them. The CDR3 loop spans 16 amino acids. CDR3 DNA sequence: TGTGCCAGCAGCCGGGGAGAGACGACCTTCTTAGATACGCAGTATTTT. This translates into CASSRGETTFLDTQYF.

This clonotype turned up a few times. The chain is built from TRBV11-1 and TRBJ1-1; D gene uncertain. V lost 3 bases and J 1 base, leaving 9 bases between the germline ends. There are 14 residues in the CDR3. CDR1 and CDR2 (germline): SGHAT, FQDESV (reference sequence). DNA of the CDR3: TGTGCCAGCAGCTTTAACCAAGGGAACACTGAAGCTTTCTTT. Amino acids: CASSFNQGNTEAFF.

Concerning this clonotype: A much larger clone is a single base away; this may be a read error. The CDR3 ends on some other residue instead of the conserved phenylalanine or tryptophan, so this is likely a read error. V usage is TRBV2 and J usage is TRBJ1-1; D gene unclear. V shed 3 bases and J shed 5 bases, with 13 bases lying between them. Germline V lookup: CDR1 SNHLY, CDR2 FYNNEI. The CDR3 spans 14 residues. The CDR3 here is CASSERFRGTEAFS. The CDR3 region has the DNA TGTGCCAGCAGTGAGAGATTCCGAGGGACTGAAGCTTTCTCT.

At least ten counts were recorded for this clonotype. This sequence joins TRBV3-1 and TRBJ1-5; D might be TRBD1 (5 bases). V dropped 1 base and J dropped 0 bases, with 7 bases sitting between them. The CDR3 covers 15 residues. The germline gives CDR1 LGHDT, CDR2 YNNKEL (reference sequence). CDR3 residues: CASSQVRDSNQPQHF. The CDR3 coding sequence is TGTGCCAGCAGCCAAGTCAGGGATAGCAATCAGCCCCAGCATTTT.

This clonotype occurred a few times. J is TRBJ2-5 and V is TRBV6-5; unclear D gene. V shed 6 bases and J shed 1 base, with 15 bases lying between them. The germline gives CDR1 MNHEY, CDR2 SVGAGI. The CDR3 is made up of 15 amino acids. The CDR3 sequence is CASSPDPEFQETQYF. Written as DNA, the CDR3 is TGTGCCAGCAGCCCGGACCCAGAGTTCCAAGAGACCCAGTACTTC.

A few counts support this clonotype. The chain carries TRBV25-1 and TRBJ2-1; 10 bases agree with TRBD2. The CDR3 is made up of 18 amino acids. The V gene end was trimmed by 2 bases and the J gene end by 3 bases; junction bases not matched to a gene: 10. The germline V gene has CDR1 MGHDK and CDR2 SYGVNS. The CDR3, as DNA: TGTGCCAGCAGTGAAAGCTTGACTAGCGGGCTTGTCTACAATGAGCAGTTCTTC. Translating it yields CASSESLTSGLVYNEQFF.

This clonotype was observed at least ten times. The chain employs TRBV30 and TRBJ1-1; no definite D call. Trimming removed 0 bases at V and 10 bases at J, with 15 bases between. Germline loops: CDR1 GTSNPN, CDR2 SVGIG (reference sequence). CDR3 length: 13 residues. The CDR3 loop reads CAWSVRVAWGAFF. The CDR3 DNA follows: TGTGCCTGGAGTGTACGAGTCGCCTGGGGAGCTTTCTTT.

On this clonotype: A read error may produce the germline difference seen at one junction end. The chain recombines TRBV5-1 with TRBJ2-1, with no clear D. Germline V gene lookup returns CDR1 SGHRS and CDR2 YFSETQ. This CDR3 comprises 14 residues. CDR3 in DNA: TGCGCCAGCAGCCCCGGTAGGTCCTACAATGAGCAGTCCTTC. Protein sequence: CASSPGRSYNEQSF.

The CDR3 DNA sequence: TGTGCCAGCAGCCTAGTACATGAGCAGTTCTTC. Encoded protein: CASSLVHEQFF. This chain connects TRBV6-2 or TRBV6-3 to TRBJ2-1; no clear D. The germline V gene has CDR1 MNHEY and CDR2 SVGEGT. This CDR3 has 11 amino acids. The V end lost 6 bases, the J end lost 8 bases, and 8 bases lay between the germline ends.

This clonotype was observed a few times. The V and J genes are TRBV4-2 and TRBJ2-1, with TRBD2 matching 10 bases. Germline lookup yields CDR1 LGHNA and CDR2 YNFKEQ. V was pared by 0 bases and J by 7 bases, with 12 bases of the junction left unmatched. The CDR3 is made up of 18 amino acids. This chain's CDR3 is CASSQEPSGSNYRNEQFF. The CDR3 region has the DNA TGTGCCAGCAGCCAAGAACCTAGCGGGAGTAATTATCGGAATGAGCAGTTCTTC.

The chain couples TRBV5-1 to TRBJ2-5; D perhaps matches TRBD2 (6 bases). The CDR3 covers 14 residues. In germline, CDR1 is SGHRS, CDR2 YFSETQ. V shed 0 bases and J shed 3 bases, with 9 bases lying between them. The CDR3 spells CASSLVPGEETQYF. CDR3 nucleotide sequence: TGCGCCAGCAGCTTGGTGCCGGGAGAAGAGACCCAGTACTTC.

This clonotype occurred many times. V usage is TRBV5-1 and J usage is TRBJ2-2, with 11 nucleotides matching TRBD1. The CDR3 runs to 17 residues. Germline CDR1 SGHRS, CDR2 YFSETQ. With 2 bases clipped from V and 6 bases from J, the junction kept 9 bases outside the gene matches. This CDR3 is CASSFRGTGGQAGELFF. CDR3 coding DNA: TGCGCCAGCAGCTTCCGTGGGACAGGGGGTCAAGCCGGGGAGCTGTTTTTT.

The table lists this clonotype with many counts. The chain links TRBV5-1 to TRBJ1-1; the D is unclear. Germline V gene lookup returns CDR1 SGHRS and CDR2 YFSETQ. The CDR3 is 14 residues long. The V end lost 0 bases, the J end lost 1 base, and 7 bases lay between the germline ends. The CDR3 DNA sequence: TGCGCCAGCAGCTTGGCCACGGGGAACACTGAAGCTTTCTTT. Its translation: CASSLATGNTEAFF.

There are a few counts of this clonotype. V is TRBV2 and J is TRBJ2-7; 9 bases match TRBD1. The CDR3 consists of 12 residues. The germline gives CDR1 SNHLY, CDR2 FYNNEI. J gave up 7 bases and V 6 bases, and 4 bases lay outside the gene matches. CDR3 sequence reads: CASRAGQGEQYF. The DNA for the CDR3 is TGTGCCAGCAGGGCGGGACAGGGAGAGCAGTACTTC. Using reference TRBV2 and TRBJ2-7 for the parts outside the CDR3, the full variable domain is EPEVTQTPSHQVTQMGQEVILRCVPISNHLYFYWYRQILGQKVEFLVSFYNNEISEKSEIFDDQFSVERPDGSNFTLKIRSTKLEDSAMYFCASRAGQGEQYFGPGTRLTVT.

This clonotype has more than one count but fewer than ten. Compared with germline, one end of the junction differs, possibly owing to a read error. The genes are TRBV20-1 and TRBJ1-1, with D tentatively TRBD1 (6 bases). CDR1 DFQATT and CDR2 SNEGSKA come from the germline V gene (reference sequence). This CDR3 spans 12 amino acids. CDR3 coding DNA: TGCAGTGCTAGAGATCCTGCGGGGGGCAGTCGATTT. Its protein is CSARDPAGGSRF.

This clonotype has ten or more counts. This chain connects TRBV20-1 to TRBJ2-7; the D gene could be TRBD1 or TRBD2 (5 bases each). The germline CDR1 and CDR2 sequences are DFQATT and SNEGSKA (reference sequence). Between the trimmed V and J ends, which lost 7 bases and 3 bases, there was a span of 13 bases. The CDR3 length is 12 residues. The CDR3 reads CSVWDENYEQYF. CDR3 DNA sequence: TGCAGTGTGTGGGACGAGAACTACGAGCAGTACTTC.

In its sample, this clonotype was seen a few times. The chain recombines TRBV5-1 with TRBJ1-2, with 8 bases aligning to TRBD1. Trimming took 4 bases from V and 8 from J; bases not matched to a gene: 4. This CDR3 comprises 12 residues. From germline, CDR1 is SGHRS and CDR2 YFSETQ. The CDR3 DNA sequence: TGCGCCAGCAGCGCGGACAGGGCGGGCTACACCTTC. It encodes CASSADRAGYTF.

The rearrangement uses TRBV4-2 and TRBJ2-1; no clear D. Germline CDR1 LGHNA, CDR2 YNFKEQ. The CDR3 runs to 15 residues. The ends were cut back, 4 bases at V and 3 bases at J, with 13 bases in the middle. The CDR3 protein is CASSRDGGLYNEQFF. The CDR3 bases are TGTGCCAGCAGCCGTGATGGTGGGCTCTACAATGAGCAGTTCTTC.

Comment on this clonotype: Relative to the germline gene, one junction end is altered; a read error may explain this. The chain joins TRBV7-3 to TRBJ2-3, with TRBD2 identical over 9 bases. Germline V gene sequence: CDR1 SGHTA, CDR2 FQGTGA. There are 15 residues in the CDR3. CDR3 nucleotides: TGTGCCAGCAGCGAGGGGCTAGCGGGGTCAGATACGCAGTACTTT. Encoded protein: CASSEGLAGSDTQYF.

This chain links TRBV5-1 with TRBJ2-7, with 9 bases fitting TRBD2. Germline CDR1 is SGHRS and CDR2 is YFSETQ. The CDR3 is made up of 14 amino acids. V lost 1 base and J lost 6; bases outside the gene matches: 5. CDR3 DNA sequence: TGCGCCAGCAGCTTGAATGCGGGAGGGACCGAGCAGTACTTC. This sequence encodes CASSLNAGGTEQYF.

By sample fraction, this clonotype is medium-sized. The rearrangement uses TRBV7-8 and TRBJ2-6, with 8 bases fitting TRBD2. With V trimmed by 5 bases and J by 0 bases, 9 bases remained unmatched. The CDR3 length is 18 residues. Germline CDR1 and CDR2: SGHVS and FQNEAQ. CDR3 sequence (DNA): TGTGCCAGCAGCCTACCGGGACTAGACCTCTCTGGGGCCAACGTCCTGACTTTC. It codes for CASSLPGLDLSGANVLTF. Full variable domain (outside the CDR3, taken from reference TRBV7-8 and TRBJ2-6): GAGVSQSPRYKVAKRGQDVALRCDPISGHVSLFWYQQALGQGPEFLTYFQNEAQLDKSGLPSDRFFAERPEGSVSTLKIQRTQQEDSAVYLCASSLPGLDLSGANVLTFGAGSRLTVL.

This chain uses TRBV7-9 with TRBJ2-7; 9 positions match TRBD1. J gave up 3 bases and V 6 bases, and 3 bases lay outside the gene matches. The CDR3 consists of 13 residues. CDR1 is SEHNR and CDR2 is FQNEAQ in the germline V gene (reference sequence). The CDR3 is CASRPGQGYEQYF. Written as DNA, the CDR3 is TGTGCCAGCAGGCCGGGACAGGGCTACGAGCAGTACTTC.

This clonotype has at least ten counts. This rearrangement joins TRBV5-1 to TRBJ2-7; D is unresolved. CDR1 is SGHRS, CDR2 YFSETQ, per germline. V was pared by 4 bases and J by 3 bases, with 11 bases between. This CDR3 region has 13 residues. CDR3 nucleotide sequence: TGCGCCAGCAGCCCTCAAGGCGTCTACGAGCAGTACTTC. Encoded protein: CASSPQGVYEQYF.

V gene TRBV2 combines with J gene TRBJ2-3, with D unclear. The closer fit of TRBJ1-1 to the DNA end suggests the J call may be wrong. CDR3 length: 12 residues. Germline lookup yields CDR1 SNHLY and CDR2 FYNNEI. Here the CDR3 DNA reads TGTGCCAGCAGCCGTTCGGGGATTGAAGCTTTCTTT. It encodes CASSRSGIEAFF.